The next 19 T cell receptor beta chains were all read from a single sample in a study of CD8 T cells in ankylosing spondylitis. Points from the study as a whole: Seemingly distinctive of ankylosing spondylitis blood was a TCR beta motif formed by eight highly homologous variants.

TCRdb re-analysed the 5' RACE reads in MiXCR, keeping a single row per CDR3 protein. Counted here are tens of thousands of distinct CDR3 sequences, about 9% occurring once; the ten biggest clones make up more than 30%. These TCRs' antigens remain unknown. The source material was blood, either unsorted or a sorted T cell fraction (not recorded which). Receptor source: a male donor with ankylosing spondylitis.

The sample holds a few counts of this clonotype. This rearrangement joins TRBV6-5 to TRBJ2-3; TRBD2 is a possible D gene (6 bases). Trimming cost V 4 bases and J 0 bases, with 11 bases left between them. Germline V lookup: CDR1 MNHEY, CDR2 SVGAGI. The CDR3 has 15 residues. DNA of the CDR3: TGTGCCAGCAGTTCCCTAGCGCGTAGCACAGATACGCAGTATTTT. This sequence encodes CASSSLARSTDTQYF.

The chain employs TRBV12-3 or TRBV12-4 and TRBJ2-6, with unresolved D. Trimming left V 6 bases short and J 0 bases short, with 6 bases between. The CDR3 covers 14 residues. The CDR3: CASRLFSGANVLTF. In nucleotides, the CDR3 is TGTGCCAGCAGACTGTTCTCTGGGGCCAACGTCCTGACTTTC.

Ten or more counts support this clonotype. The J gene is TRBJ2-3, the V gene TRBV10-3; unclear D gene. Germline CDR1 and CDR2: ENHRY and SYGVKD. Trimming removed 6 bases at V and 6 bases at J, with 16 bases between. The CDR3 consists of 14 residues. The CDR3 region is CAIRSDGTRDTQYF. The CDR3, as DNA: TGTGCCATCAGGTCGGACGGAACTCGTGATACGCAGTATTTT.

This CDR3 is CASSLEGALGYGYTF. DNA of the CDR3: TGCGCCAGCAGCTTGGAGGGGGCCCTTGGCTATGGCTACACCTTC. The V call is TRBV5-1, the J call TRBJ1-2; 7 positions match TRBD1. Germline V lookup: CDR1 SGHRS, CDR2 YFSETQ. V trimming: 0 bases; J trimming: 4 bases; junction bases outside the gene matches: 6. The CDR3 sequence is 15 residues long.

This chain uses TRBV6-1 with TRBJ1-1; D is unresolved. Trimming removed 10 bases at V and 5 bases at J, with 20 bases between. This CDR3 comprises 14 residues. The V gene's germline CDR1 is MNHNS and CDR2 SASEGT. CDR3 sequence reads: CAILPQFAKTEAFF. The CDR3 nucleotides are TGTGCCATCCTCCCCCAATTCGCGAAGACTGAAGCTTTCTTT.

Remarks on this clonotype: An end of the junction differs from the germline gene, which may be a read error. This chain links TRBV7-9 with TRBJ2-7; D gene ambiguous. Per the germline V gene, CDR1 is SEHNR and CDR2 is FQNEAQ (reference sequence). The CDR3 totals 13 residues. Here the CDR3 DNA reads TGTGCCAGCAGCGTAGCCCGGACCTACGAGCAGTACTTC. The encoded protein is CASSVARTYEQYF.

The gene calls are TRBV7-9 and TRBJ2-7; unclear D gene. From germline, CDR1 is SEHNR and CDR2 FQNEAQ (reference sequence). This CDR3 has 14 residues. The V end was cut by 2 bases, the J end by 0 bases, with 8 bases between. The CDR3 coding sequence is TGTGCCAGCAGCTTATCTAGGAACTCCTACGAGCAGTACTTC. Translating it yields CASSLSRNSYEQYF.

This clonotype occurred many times. A much larger clonotype is one base distant, so this may be a read error. This rearrangement joins TRBV7-9 to TRBJ2-1; tentatively, D is TRBD1 or TRBD2 (5 bases each). Germline CDR1 and CDR2: SEHNR and FQNEAQ (reference sequence). Trimming shortened V by 4 bases and J by 7 bases, and 5 bases separated the two germline ends. The CDR3 totals 11 residues. The CDR3 is CASSWGNEQFF. DNA of the CDR3: TGTGCCAGCAGCTGGGGGAATGAGCAGTTCTTC.

This clonotype was observed a handful of times. V and J are TRBV3-1 and TRBJ2-7; a weak D match, TRBD2 (6 bases). Trimming shortened V by 0 bases and J by 6 bases, and 12 bases separated the two germline ends. CDR3 length: 14 amino acids. Germline V gives CDR1 LGHDT, CDR2 YNNKEL (reference sequence). CDR3 nucleotide sequence: TGTGCCAGCAGCCAAGATGGGTGGGGACTCGAGCAGTACTTC. Translation: CASSQDGWGLEQYF.

This clonotype has at least ten counts. The chain is built from TRBV3-1 and TRBJ2-1; weak D call: TRBD2 (5 bases). This CDR3 is 15 amino acids long. V was shortened by 4 bases and J by 0 bases, with 10 bases between the two germline ends. Germline assignment: CDR1 LGHDT and CDR2 YNNKEL (reference sequence). Here the CDR3 reads CASSPELDSYNEQFF. The CDR3 DNA is TGTGCCAGCAGCCCTGAACTAGACTCCTACAATGAGCAGTTCTTC.

There are many counts of this clonotype. CDR3 DNA: TGCGCCAGCAGCCATGCACAGGGGCAGTCCTACAATGAGCAGTTCTTC. The encoded protein is CASSHAQGQSYNEQFF. This chain links TRBV4-1 with TRBJ2-1; 7 nucleotides line up with TRBD1. The CDR3 is 16 amino acids. Germline CDR1 and CDR2: MGHRA and YSYEKL. The J segment lost 1 base and the V segment lost 3 bases, leaving 6 bases of the junction unmatched.

The chain joins TRBV7-9 to TRBJ2-3; 8 bases map to TRBD2. Unmatched junction bases numbered 11, after V lost 4 bases and J lost 2 bases. The germline gives CDR1 SEHNR, CDR2 FQNEAQ (reference sequence). The CDR3 loop spans 17 amino acids. The CDR3 bases are TGTGCCAGCAGCTCACCCCCGGGAGGGCCTAACACAGATACGCAGTATTTT. Its protein is CASSSPPGGPNTDTQYF.

V and J are TRBV7-9 and TRBJ1-1; D ambiguous. V lost 3 bases and J lost 0, with 2 bases in between. Germline V gene sequence: CDR1 SEHNR, CDR2 FQNEAQ (reference sequence). The CDR3 extends over 12 amino acids. In DNA, the CDR3 is TGTGCCAGCAGCTTCATGAACACTGAAGCTTTCTTT. It is translated as CASSFMNTEAFF.

Many counts were recorded for this clonotype. The chain employs TRBV2 and TRBJ2-7; D unresolved. The CDR3 loop spans 10 amino acids. Trimming pared 4 bases from V and 5 bases from J, leaving 3 bases between. The germline CDR1 and CDR2 sequences are SNHLY and FYNNEI. The CDR3 is CASSGDEQYF. CDR3 nucleotides: TGTGCCAGCAGTGGAGACGAGCAGTACTTC.

This clonotype was observed many times. This chain links TRBV29-1 with TRBJ2-1; 11 bases are a match to TRBD2. Germline-derived CDR1 and CDR2 are SQVTM and ANQGSEA. Trimming removed 7 bases from V and 2 bases from J; junction bases left unmatched: 4. There are 14 residues in the CDR3. The CDR3 region has the DNA TGCAGCGCTCCACTAGCGGGGGCCTACAATGAGCAGTTCTTC. It is translated as CSAPLAGAYNEQFF.

The table lists this clonotype with a few counts. This chain uses TRBV12-3 or TRBV12-4 with TRBJ2-7; D might be TRBD1 or TRBD2, each matching 5 bases. V was pared by 4 bases and J by 4 bases, with 20 bases between. There are 16 residues in the CDR3. CDR3 sequence reads: CASSSQDFRGGYEQYF. Written as DNA, the CDR3 is TGTGCCAGCAGTTCCCAAGATTTTCGGGGCGGGTACGAGCAGTACTTC.

This clonotype was observed a few times. The chain carries TRBV27 and TRBJ2-5; 10 bases fit TRBD2. Germline CDR1 reads MNHEY; CDR2 reads SMNVEV (reference sequence). Unmatched junction bases numbered 3, after V lost 8 bases and J lost 3 bases. The CDR3 loop spans 13 amino acids. The CDR3 nucleotides read TGTGCCAGCTCAGGACTAGCGGAAGAGACCCAGTACTTC. It translates to CASSGLAEETQYF.

The chain links TRBV7-9 to TRBJ2-1; no reliable D call. This CDR3 is built from 13 residues. V was shortened by 5 bases and J by 3 bases, with 8 bases between the two germline ends. Per the germline V gene, CDR1 is SEHNR and CDR2 is FQNEAQ (reference sequence). Here the CDR3 DNA reads TGTGCCAGCAGCGCTTCTCGCTACAATGAGCAGTTCTTC. Its protein product is CASSASRYNEQFF.

This clonotype showed up just a few times. The rearrangement links TRBV30 to TRBJ2-7; D possibly uses TRBD1 or TRBD2 (6 bases each). This CDR3 spans 14 amino acids. V gave up 5 bases and J gave up 1 base, with 15 bases separating them. From germline, CDR1 is GTSNPN and CDR2 SVGIG (reference sequence). The CDR3 here is CAWVQRGASYEQYF. The CDR3 nucleotides read TGTGCCTGGGTCCAGAGGGGGGCTTCCTACGAGCAGTACTTC.